This TCR beta chain was profiled in a study of CD8 T cells in Susac syndrome. Looked up from germline, CDR1 is MNHEY and CDR2 is SVGAGI. Trimming at V came to 6 bases and at J to 7 bases, leaving 5 bases not matched to a gene. This CDR3 is 13 amino acids long. Healthy donors constituted the control group, matched for age and sex. Reverse transcription of about 0.5 to 1 ug RNA used random hexamers. TCRdb re-derived calls from the immunoSEQ multiplex PCR reads in MiXCR, one entry per CDR3 protein. The data show just under 150,000 distinct CDR3 sequences, with roughly 94% seen just once and more than 0.065% held by the top ten.

This clonotype was sampled from a human donor in good health. V gene TRBV6-5 combines with J gene TRBJ1-5; 8 bases are shared with TRBD1. Material: CD4+ T cells from PBMCs. The CDR3 sequence: CASRIGTGQPQHF. The CDR3 region has the DNA TGTGCCAGCAGAATTGGGACAGGACAGCCCCAGCATTTT.